Presented here are 21 T cell receptor beta chains from one specimen sequenced in a study of T cell responses to AZD1222 COVID-19 vaccine. The method was immunoSEQ multiplex PCR; TCRdb's version includes in-frame clones alone and lacks a portion of them. Found here are about 200,000 clones, around 94% of them singletons; the top ten hold about 1.2%. The sequencing used peripheral blood, collected on day 0 of AZD1222 vaccination. All receptors derive from an adult in good health.

This chain joins TRBV28 and TRBJ2-1, with a weak D call TRBD1 (6 bases). In germline, CDR1 is MDHEN, CDR2 SYDVKM. This CDR3 is built from 12 residues. Trimming took off 3 bases at V and 8 bases at J, with 8 bases between the two ends. The CDR3 region has the DNA TGTGCCAGCAGTTTCAGGGGCGATGAGCAGTTCTTC. It yields the protein CASSFRGDEQFF.

J is TRBJ2-1 and V is TRBV5-6; D gene unclear. CDR3 size: 13 residues. V lost 0 bases and J lost 4, with 5 bases in between. Germline-derived CDR1 and CDR2 are SGHDT and YYEEEE. CDR3: CASSLEEYNEQFF. Here the CDR3 DNA reads TGTGCCAGCAGCTTGGAAGAATACAATGAGCAGTTCTTC.

The chain employs TRBV19 and TRBJ1-6, with 8 bases lining up with TRBD1. V dropped 7 bases and J dropped 6; count of bases not matched to a gene: 5. The CDR3 extends over 14 amino acids. Germline CDR1 and CDR2: LNHDA and SQIVND (reference sequence). This CDR3 reads CASTATGVNSPLHF. The DNA for the CDR3 is TGTGCCAGTACCGCGACAGGGGTTAATTCACCCCTCCACTTT. Full variable domain (missing parts from reference TRBV19 and TRBJ1-6): DGGITQSPKYLFRKEGQNVTLSCEQNLNHDAMYWYRQDPGQGLRLIYYSQIVNDFQKGDIAEGYSVSREKKESFPLTVTSAQKNPTAFYLCASTATGVNSPLHFGNGTRLTVT.

This chain uses TRBV7-9 with TRBJ1-6; perhaps TRBD1 as D (5 bases). V shed 4 bases and J shed 13 bases, with 14 bases lying between them. Germline V CDR1 and CDR2: SEHNR, FQNEAQ (reference sequence). The CDR3 covers 13 residues. This CDR3 reads CASSSTTGHPLHF. The CDR3, as DNA: TGTGCCAGCAGCTCAACGACTGGACACCCCCTCCACTTT.

The CDR3 is CASSPAGSSYEQYF. The CDR3 bases are TGTGCCAGCTCACCCGCAGGGAGCTCCTACGAGCAGTACTTC. The chain couples TRBV18 to TRBJ2-7; perhaps D is TRBD1 or TRBD2 (5 bases each). From germline, CDR1 is KGHSH and CDR2 LQKENI. The CDR3 is made up of 14 amino acids. The germline V and J ends were trimmed by 3 bases and 0 bases, with 9 bases remaining between them.

V and J are TRBV5-8 and TRBJ2-7; TRBD2 is a possible D gene (6 bases). V dropped 3 bases and J dropped 0 bases, with 13 bases sitting between them. Germline V gene data show CDR1 as SGHTS and CDR2 as YDEGEE. The CDR3 runs 15 residues. CDR3 nucleotides: TGTGCCAGCAGCTCGGGAGCGTGGCACTCCTACGAGCAGTACTTC. Its protein is CASSSGAWHSYEQYF.

The chain recombines TRBV6-5 with TRBJ1-1, with 9 bases identical to TRBD1. This CDR3 has 14 amino acids. V lost 5 bases and J lost 5; bases outside the gene matches: 6. In germline, CDR1 is MNHEY, CDR2 SVGAGI. The CDR3, as DNA: TGTGCCAGCAGTCGCACAGGGGGCCGGACTGAAGCTTTCTTT. It encodes CASSRTGGRTEAFF.

The V call is TRBV25-1, the J call TRBJ1-4; no clear D gene. This CDR3 contains 15 residues. Per germline, CDR1 MGHDK and CDR2 SYGVNS. Trimming took 1 base from V and 3 from J, leaving 9 bases between them. CDR3 protein: CASSEFGVPNEKLFF. As DNA, the CDR3 is TGTGCCAGCAGTGAATTCGGGGTCCCTAATGAAAAACTGTTTTTT.

The chain couples TRBV7-9 to TRBJ1-2, with D possibly TRBD1 on 6 matching bases. V was pared by 5 bases and J by 3 bases, with 13 bases between. CDR1 and CDR2 (germline): SEHNR, FQNEAQ (reference sequence). CDR3 length equals 14 residues. This chain's CDR3 is CASSAGGVYYGYTF. The CDR3, as DNA: TGTGCCAGCAGCGCCGGGGGCGTGTACTATGGCTACACCTTC. Looking up the rest from reference TRBV7-9 and TRBJ1-2 gives the full variable domain: DTGVSQNPRHKITKRGQNVTFRCDPISEHNRLYWYRQTLGQGPEFLTYFQNEAQLEKSRLLSDRFSAERPKGSFSTLEIQRTEQGDSAMYLCASSAGGVYYGYTFGSGTRLTVV.

Worth noting for this clone: The identical CDR3 is also encoded by other nucleotide sequences in the sample. The J gene is TRBJ1-1, the V gene TRBV5-1; D possibly corresponds to TRBD1 (6 bases). Between the trimmed V and J ends, which lost 0 bases and 5 bases, there was a span of 8 bases. Germline V gene sequence: CDR1 SGHRS, CDR2 YFSETQ. The length of the CDR3 is 13 residues. In DNA form, the CDR3 reads TGCGCCAGCAGCTTGGAGGGGGGAACTGAAGCTTTCTTT. This gives the protein CASSLEGGTEAFF.

The chain recombines TRBV3-1 (or the pseudogene TRBV3-2) with TRBJ1-2, with TRBD1 matching 10 bases. The CDR3 totals 15 residues. Germline trimming cut 8 bases from V and 7 bases from J; bases unmatched to any gene: 13. From germline, CDR1 is LGHDT and CDR2 YNNKEL (reference sequence). The CDR3 loop reads CASGTGENVLGGYTF. The CDR3, as DNA: TGTGCCAGCGGGACAGGGGAAAATGTATTGGGTGGCTACACCTTC.

The V gene is TRBV27, the J gene TRBJ1-5, with a weak D call TRBD1 (5 bases). V lost 6 bases, J lost 5 bases, and 14 bases lay in between. This CDR3 has 14 amino acids. Per germline, CDR1 MNHEY and CDR2 SMNVEV (reference sequence). The chain's CDR3 is CASSQSGGDQPQHF. Here the CDR3 DNA reads TGTGCCAGCAGCCAATCCGGGGGGGATCAGCCCCAGCATTTT.

V gene TRBV3-1 (or the pseudogene TRBV3-2) combines with J gene TRBJ1-2; D call uncertain. The CDR3 has 13 amino acids. The ends were cut back, 4 bases at V and 4 bases at J, with 10 bases in the middle. Germline CDR1 LGHDT, CDR2 YNNKEL (reference sequence). CDR3 in DNA: TGTGCCAGCAGCCTAACGGTTCCCTATGGCTACACCTTC. Amino acids: CASSLTVPYGYTF.

The chain uses TRBV10-3 and TRBJ1-1, with unresolved D. V lost 4 bases to trimming and J lost 2 bases, with 11 bases between them. The CDR3 consists of 14 residues. Looked up from germline, CDR1 is ENHRY and CDR2 is SYGVKD. The CDR3 DNA reads as TGTGCCATCAGTGGACCGGGTCCTAACACTGAAGCTTTCTTT. Protein sequence: CAISGPGPNTEAFF.

On this clone itself: Other DNA sequences in this sample translate to the same CDR3. The chain combines TRBV28 with TRBJ2-6, with a tentative D call TRBD2 (6 bases). The CDR3 is 15 amino acids. The germline V gene has CDR1 MDHEN and CDR2 SYDVKM. Deletions cut 3 bases from V and 1 base from J, with 7 bases between. The CDR3 DNA is TGTGCCAGCAGTTTCGGGGGTTCTGGGGCCAACGTCCTGACTTTC. Protein product: CASSFGGSGANVLTF.

The rearrangement links TRBV6-5 to TRBJ2-3, with TRBD2 as a possible D gene (5 bases). V was shortened by 5 bases and J by 9 bases, with 15 bases between the two germline ends. Germline V gene data show CDR1 as MNHEY and CDR2 as SVGAGI. The CDR3 consists of 13 residues. CDR3 protein: CASSTSRGRTQYF. The CDR3 DNA sequence: TGTGCCAGCAGTACCTCACGGGGTCGAACGCAGTATTTT.

The chain employs TRBV9 and TRBJ2-5, with D perhaps matching TRBD2 (7 bases). The ends were cut back, 3 bases at V and 2 bases at J, with 11 bases in the middle. Germline-derived CDR1 and CDR2 are SGDLS and YYNGEE. This CDR3 is 14 amino acids long. The CDR3 here is CASSDGGPQETQYF. As DNA, the CDR3 is TGTGCCAGCAGCGACGGGGGGCCGCAAGAGACCCAGTACTTC.

This sequence joins TRBV28 and TRBJ1-4; TRBD1 agrees at 9 bases. Germline CDR1 and CDR2: MDHEN and SYDVKM. This CDR3 is built from 15 residues. J was trimmed by 8 bases and V by 4 bases; bases with no gene match: 8. The CDR3 DNA sequence: TGTGCCAGCAGTTCCTCCGGGACAGGGAACGAAAAACTGTTTTTT. It encodes CASSSSGTGNEKLFF.

The J gene is TRBJ2-1, the V gene TRBV4-1; 8 positions agree with TRBD1. This CDR3 region has 19 residues. Trimming cost V 4 bases and J 2 bases; bases outside gene matches: 16. Germline lookup yields CDR1 MGHRA and CDR2 YSYEKL. CDR3 nucleotides: TGCGCCAGCAGCCCCTCGGGACAGGTCGGGCAGGGGGCCTACAATGAGCAGTTCTTC. It specifies CASSPSGQVGQGAYNEQFF.

The gene calls are TRBV2 and TRBJ1-1, with 11 bases aligning to TRBD1. The trim removed 5 bases at V and 2 bases at J, leaving 4 bases unmatched. The V gene's germline CDR1 is SNHLY and CDR2 FYNNEI. This CDR3 region has 15 residues. CDR3 sequence (DNA): TGTGCCAGCAGTTTCCGGACAGGGGGCAACACTGAAGCTTTCTTT. It codes for CASSFRTGGNTEAFF. The full variable domain, completed using reference TRBV2 and TRBJ1-1, is EPEVTQTPSHQVTQMGQEVILRCVPISNHLYFYWYRQILGQKVEFLVSFYNNEISEKSEIFDDQFSVERPDGSNFTLKIRSTKLEDSAMYFCASSFRTGGNTEAFFGQGTRLTVV.

The chain is built from TRBV11-3 and TRBJ1-5; a possible D gene is TRBD1 (5 bases). The CDR3 is 14 residues long. Germline CDR1 reads SGHNT; CDR2 reads YENEEA. Trimming stripped 5 bases from V and 5 bases from J, with 13 bases between. The CDR3 loop is CASSEGRGDQPQHF. In DNA form, the CDR3 reads TGTGCCAGCAGCGAAGGCCGGGGGGATCAGCCCCAGCATTTT.